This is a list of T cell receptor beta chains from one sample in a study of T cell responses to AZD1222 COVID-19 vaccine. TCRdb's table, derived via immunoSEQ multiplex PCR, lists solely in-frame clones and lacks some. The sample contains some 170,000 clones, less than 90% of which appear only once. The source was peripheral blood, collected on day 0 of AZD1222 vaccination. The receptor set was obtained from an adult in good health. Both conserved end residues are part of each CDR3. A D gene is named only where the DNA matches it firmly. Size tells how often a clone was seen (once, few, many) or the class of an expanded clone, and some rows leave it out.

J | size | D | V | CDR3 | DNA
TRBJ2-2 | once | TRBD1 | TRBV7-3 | CASSLQGATNTGELFF | TGTGCCAGCAGCCTCCAGGGGGCTACGAACACCGGGGAGCTGTTTTTT
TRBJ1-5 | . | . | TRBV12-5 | CASGSPPGPQHF | TGTGCTAGTGGTTCCCCTCCGGGGCCCCAGCATTTT
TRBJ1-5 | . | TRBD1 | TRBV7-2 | CASSFAGGQPQHF | TGTGCCAGCAGCTTTGCAGGGGGTCAGCCCCAGCATTTT
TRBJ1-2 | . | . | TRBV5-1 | CASSYRVRGYTF | TGCGCCAGCAGCTACAGGGTAAGGGGCTACACCTTC
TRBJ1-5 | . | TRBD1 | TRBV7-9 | CASSLVQGVAIMPQHF | TGTGCCAGCAGCCTCGTCCAGGGGGTAGCAATCATGCCCCAGCATTTT
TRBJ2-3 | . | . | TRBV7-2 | CASSLLGGSGDTQYF | TGTGCCAGCAGCTTACTTGGTGGGAGTGGAGATACGCAGTATTTT
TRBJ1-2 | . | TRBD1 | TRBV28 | CATLPPDRVIGGYTF | TGTGCCACCCTGCCCCCCGACAGGGTAATCGGGGGCTACACCTTC
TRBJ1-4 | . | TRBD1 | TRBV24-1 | CATSDPRQGELFF | TGTGCCACCAGTGACCCCCGACAGGGGGAACTGTTTTTT
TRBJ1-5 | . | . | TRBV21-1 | CASIGTGGNQPQHF | TGTGCCAGCATCGGGACAGGGGGCAATCAGCCCCAGCATTTT
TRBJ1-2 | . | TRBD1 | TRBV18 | CASSPTGENGYTF | TGTGCCAGCTCACCAACAGGGGAGAATGGCTACACCTTC
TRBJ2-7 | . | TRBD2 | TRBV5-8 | CASSLGLAGNHEQYF | TGTGCCAGCAGTTTAGGACTAGCGGGGAACCACGAGCAGTACTTC
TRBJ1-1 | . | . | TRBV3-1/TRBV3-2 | CASSQPGGGAEAFF | TGTGCCAGCAGCCAGCCCGGTGGCGGGGCTGAAGCTTTCTTT
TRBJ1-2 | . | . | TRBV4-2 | CASSQDQQDGGYTF | TGTGCCAGCAGCCAAGATCAACAGGACGGTGGCTACACCTTC
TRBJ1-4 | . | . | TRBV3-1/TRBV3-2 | CASSQVRSGEKLFF | TGTGCCAGCAGCCAAGTTCGGTCGGGTGAAAAACTGTTTTTT
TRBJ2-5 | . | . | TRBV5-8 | CASSLQGIETQYF | TGTGCCAGCAGCTTGCAGGGAATCGAGACCCAGTACTTC
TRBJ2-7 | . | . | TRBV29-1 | CSVEDSEGASYEQYF | TGCAGCGTTGAAGATAGCGAGGGAGCCTCCTACGAGCAGTACTTC
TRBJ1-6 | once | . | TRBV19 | CASSPWQGGNSPLHF | TGTGCCAGTAGTCCCTGGCAGGGAGGTAATTCACCCCTCCACTTT
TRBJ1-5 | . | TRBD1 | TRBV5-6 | CASSLAQGAIQPQHF | TGTGCCAGCAGCTTGGCCCAGGGGGCTATTCAGCCCCAGCATTTT
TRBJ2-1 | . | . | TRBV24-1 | CATSDPGGMSEQFF | TGTGCCACCAGTGACCCTGGGGGAATGAGTGAGCAGTTCTTC
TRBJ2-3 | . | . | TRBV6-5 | CASKQSTDTQYF | TGTGCCAGCAAACAGAGCACAGATACGCAGTATTTT
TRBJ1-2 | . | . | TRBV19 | CASSKTALYGYTF | TGTGCCAGTAGTAAGACAGCGCTCTATGGCTACACCTTC
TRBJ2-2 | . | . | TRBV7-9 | CASSFSGVGGELFF | TGTGCCAGCAGCTTTAGTGGGGTCGGCGGGGAGCTGTTTTTT
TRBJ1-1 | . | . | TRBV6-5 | CASSLTGTKTEAFF | TGTGCCAGCAGTTTAACTGGGACAAAGACTGAAGCTTTCTTT
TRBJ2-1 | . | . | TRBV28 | CASSFSPTYNEQFF | TGTGCCAGCAGTTTTAGCCCCACCTACAATGAGCAGTTCTTC
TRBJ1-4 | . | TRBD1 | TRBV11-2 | CASSSTGARGEKLFF | TGTGCCAGCAGCTCGACAGGGGCGAGGGGTGAAAAACTGTTTTTT
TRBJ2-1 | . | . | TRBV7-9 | CASQAGSQQFF | TGTGCCAGCCAGGCGGGCAGCCAGCAGTTCTTC
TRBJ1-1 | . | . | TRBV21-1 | CASTPDSGIAEAFF | TGTGCCAGCACCCCGGACAGCGGCATCGCTGAAGCTTTCTTT
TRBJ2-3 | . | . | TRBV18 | CASSSESAGLGDTQYF | TGTGCCAGCTCATCAGAAAGTGCGGGGCTTGGAGATACGCAGTATTTT
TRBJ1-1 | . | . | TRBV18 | CASSRYGQMNTEAFF | TGTGCCAGCTCAAGATATGGCCAAATGAACACTGAAGCTTTCTTT
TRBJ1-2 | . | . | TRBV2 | CASSAGATNYGYTF | TGTGCCAGCAGTGCAGGGGCGACTAACTATGGCTACACCTTC
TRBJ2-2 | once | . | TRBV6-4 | CASSTSGTRNGGELFF | TGTGCCAGCAGTACGTCCGGGACAAGGAACGGCGGGGAGCTGTTTTTT
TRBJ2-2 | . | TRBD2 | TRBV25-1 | CASSERLAETNTGELFF | TGTGCCAGCAGTGAACGGCTAGCGGAGACGAACACCGGGGAGCTGTTTTTT
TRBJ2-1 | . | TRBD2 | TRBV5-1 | CASSLAPVRGGGDEQFF | TGCGCCAGCAGCTTGGCCCCCGTCCGCGGGGGTGGAGATGAGCAGTTCTTC
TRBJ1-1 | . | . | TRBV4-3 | CASSQSWSGFDAFF | TGCGCCAGCAGCCAAAGTTGGTCGGGCTTCGATGCTTTCTTT
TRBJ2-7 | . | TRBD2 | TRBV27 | CASSQNQLAGPYEQYF | TGTGCCAGCAGTCAAAACCAACTAGCGGGGCCCTACGAGCAGTACTTC
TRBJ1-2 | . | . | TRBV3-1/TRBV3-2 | CASSQVEARNHGYTF | TGTGCCAGCAGCCAAGTGGAGGCCAGAAACCATGGCTACACCTTC
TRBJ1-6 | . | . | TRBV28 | CASTAPGANSPLHF | TGTGCCAGCACGGCCCCGGGGGCGAATTCACCCCTCCACTTT
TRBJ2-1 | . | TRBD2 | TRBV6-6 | CASRGSGGNEQFF | TGTGCCAGCAGAGGGTCGGGGGGGAATGAGCAGTTCTTC
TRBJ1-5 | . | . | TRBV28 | CASSPPDSLNQPQHF | TGTGCCAGCAGCCCACCCGACAGTCTCAATCAGCCCCAGCATTTT
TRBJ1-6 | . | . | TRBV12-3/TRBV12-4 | CASSSQGSSPLHF | TGTGCCAGCAGTTCGCAGGGAAGTTCACCCCTCCACTTT
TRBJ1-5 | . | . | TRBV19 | CASSERAHQPQHF | TGTGCCAGTAGTGAGAGGGCACATCAGCCCCAGCATTTT
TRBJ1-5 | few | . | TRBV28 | CASSQLNAKQPQHF | TGTGCCAGCAGTCAGCTGAATGCGAAACAGCCCCAGCATTTT
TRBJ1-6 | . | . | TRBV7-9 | CASSSGSGLSPLHF | TGTGCCAGCAGCTCAGGGTCTGGTCTTTCACCCCTCCACTTT
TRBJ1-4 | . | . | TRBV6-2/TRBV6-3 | CASSRQATNEKLFF | TGTGCCAGCAGTCGACAAGCAACTAATGAAAAACTGTTTTTT
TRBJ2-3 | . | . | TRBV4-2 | CASSQDLNTDTQYF | TGTGCCAGCAGCCAAGATCTGAACACAGATACGCAGTATTTT
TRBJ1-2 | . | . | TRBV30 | CAWSVTGINYGYTF | TGTGCCTGGAGTGTTACAGGGATTAACTATGGCTACACCTTC
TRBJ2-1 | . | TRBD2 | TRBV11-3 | CASSPRAGVYNEQFF | TGTGCCAGCAGCCCCAGAGCGGGGGTCTACAATGAGCAGTTCTTC
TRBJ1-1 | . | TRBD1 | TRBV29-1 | CSVRGGGTEAFF | TGCAGCGTTCGAGGGGGCGGCACTGAAGCTTTCTTT
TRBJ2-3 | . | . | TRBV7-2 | CASSLGASTDTQYF | TGTGCCAGCAGCCTAGGGGCCAGCACAGATACGCAGTATTTT
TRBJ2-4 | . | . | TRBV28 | CASSFRAGAKNIQYF | TGTGCCAGCAGTTTCAGGGCTGGTGCCAAAAACATTCAGTACTTC
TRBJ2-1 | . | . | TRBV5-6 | CASSLPGGNEQFF | TGTGCCAGCAGCTTGCCCGGAGGGAATGAGCAGTTCTTC
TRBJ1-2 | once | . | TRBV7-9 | CASSDRSNYGYTF | TGTGCCAGCTCGGACAGATCTAACTATGGCTACACCTTC
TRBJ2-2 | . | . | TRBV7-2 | CASSPRQSYTGELFF | TGTGCCAGCAGCCCCAGGCAGTCGTACACCGGGGAGCTGTTTTTT
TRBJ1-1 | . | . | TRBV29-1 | CSVDRGTNTEAFF | TGCAGCGTTGATCGGGGAACCAACACTGAAGCTTTCTTT
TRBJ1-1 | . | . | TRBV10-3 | CAITPNIEYGTEAFF | TGTGCCATCACGCCCAACATTGAGTATGGCACTGAAGCTTTCTTT
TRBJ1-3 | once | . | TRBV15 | CATSRDTAAGNTIYF | TGTGCCACCAGCAGAGATACGGCAGCTGGAAACACCATATATTTT
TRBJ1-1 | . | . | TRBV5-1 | CASSPGTLKTEAFF | TGCGCCAGCAGTCCCGGGACATTGAAGACTGAAGCTTTCTTT
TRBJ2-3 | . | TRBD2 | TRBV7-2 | CASSLGLATDTQYF | TGTGCCAGCAGCCTTGGACTAGCGACAGATACGCAGTATTTT
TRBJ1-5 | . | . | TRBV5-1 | CASSKGTSNQPQHF | TGCGCCAGCAGCAAGGGGACCTCCAATCAGCCCCAGCATTTT
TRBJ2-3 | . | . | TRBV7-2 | CASSFAGKSQYF | TGTGCCAGCAGCTTTGCGGGAAAGTCCCAGTATTTT